This passage covers 24 T cell receptor beta chains from one sample sequenced in a study of T cell repertoires in cytomegalovirus infection. A single record per CDR3 protein comes from TCRdb applying MiXCR to the reads. This table holds 300,000 or so distinct CDR3 sequences, around 10% found once. The sample consisted of PBMCs. These receptors all stem from a human donor in good health (CMV status not recorded). Some clones in this sample may be carry-over from other donors' samples.

Many counts were recorded for this clonotype. The chain is built from TRBV7-4 and TRBJ2-7; D is uncertain. The CDR3 has 13 amino acids. Germline loops: CDR1 SGHVT, CDR2 SQSDAQ. V dropped 1 base and J dropped 7 bases, with 11 bases sitting between them. CDR3 nucleotide sequence: TGTGCCAGCAGCTTAGACTGGGCTGCGGAGCAGTACGTC. Translated: CASSLDWAAEQYV.

This clonotype was counted many times. This chain links TRBV6-2 or TRBV6-3 with TRBJ2-1, with 10 bases fitting TRBD2. The CDR3 totals 16 residues. With V trimmed by 6 bases and J by 5 bases, 10 bases remained unmatched. The germline gives CDR1 MNHEY, CDR2 SVGEGT. CDR3 region: CASRYLIAGGHNEQFF. The CDR3 nucleotides read TGTGCCAGCAGGTACCTGATAGCGGGGGGCCACAATGAGCAGTTCTTC.

This clonotype was counted at least ten times. This chain joins TRBV28 and TRBJ2-4; D gene uncertain. There are 14 residues in the CDR3. Germline CDR1 MDHEN, CDR2 SYDVKM. Trimming pared 2 bases from V and 4 bases from J, leaving 9 bases between. The CDR3 bases are TGTGCCAGCAGTTTACTGACCGCTAAAAACATTCAGTACTTC. It yields the protein CASSLLTAKNIQYF.

This clonotype has at least ten counts. This chain uses TRBV10-3 with TRBJ2-1, with 8 bases identical to TRBD1. The CDR3 runs to 12 residues. The J segment lost 8 bases and the V segment lost 10 bases, leaving 7 bases of the junction unmatched. Germline V gives CDR1 ENHRY, CDR2 SYGVKD. CDR3 protein: CATGTGGHEQFF. In DNA, the CDR3 is TGTGCCACCGGGACAGGTGGTCATGAGCAGTTCTTC.

The gene calls are TRBV28 and TRBJ1-2; 12 bases fit TRBD1. Per germline, CDR1 MDHEN and CDR2 SYDVKM. CDR3 size: 15 residues. The V gene end was trimmed by 6 bases and the J gene end by 4 bases; junction bases not matched to a gene: 6. The CDR3 coding sequence is TGTGCCAGCAGATTACCGGGACAGGGGGCCTATGGCTACACCTTC. Amino acids: CASRLPGQGAYGYTF.

The chain combines TRBV6-2 or TRBV6-3 with TRBJ2-2; TRBD2 aligns across 11 bases. Germline V gene data show CDR1 as MNHEY and CDR2 as SVGEGT. After removal of 6 bases from V and 0 bases from J, the junction contained 6 bases not matched to a gene. The CDR3 spans 17 residues. CDR3: CASSAGTSGANTGELFF. The CDR3 nucleotides are TGTGCCAGCAGCGCGGGGACTAGCGGAGCGAACACCGGGGAGCTGTTTTTT.

Many counts were recorded for this clonotype. The V call is TRBV6-2 or TRBV6-3, the J call TRBJ2-5, with D maybe TRBD2 (6 bases). CDR1 MNHEY and CDR2 SVGEGT come from the germline V gene. V lost 0 bases and J 4 bases, leaving 9 bases between the germline ends. CDR3 length: 14 amino acids. This chain's CDR3 is CASSYSGLGETQYF. In DNA form, the CDR3 reads TGTGCCAGCAGTTACTCGGGACTGGGAGAGACCCAGTACTTC.

This clonotype was recorded at least ten times. The chain links TRBV28 to TRBJ2-5; tentative D call: TRBD2 (6 bases). V was cut by 0 bases and J by 3 bases, with 17 bases left in between. CDR1 MDHEN and CDR2 SYDVKM come from the germline V gene. This CDR3 has 17 residues. The CDR3 coding sequence is TGTGCCAGCAGTTTATGGAGCAGACTAGGATCAGAAGAGACCCAGTACTTC. Protein product: CASSLWSRLGSEETQYF.

This clonotype was counted many times. The chain employs TRBV12-3 or TRBV12-4 and TRBJ1-2; D is undetermined. The CDR3 contains 12 residues. V was shortened by 6 bases and J by 9 bases, with 14 bases between the two germline ends. This CDR3 is CASRRRAGRYTF. As DNA, the CDR3 is TGTGCCAGCAGACGGAGGGCAGGCCGCTACACCTTC.

This clonotype was seen at least ten times. The chain links TRBV7-6 to TRBJ2-7, with 10 bases identical to TRBD1. The V gene end was trimmed by 6 bases and the J gene end by 2 bases; junction bases not matched to a gene: 10. The V gene's germline CDR1 is SGHVS and CDR2 FNYEAQ. The CDR3 length is 16 residues. CDR3 protein: CASSSLTGGIAYEQYF. In DNA, the CDR3 is TGTGCCAGCAGTTCCTTGACAGGGGGCATCGCCTACGAGCAGTACTTC.

This clonotype has ten or more counts. The chain couples TRBV6-6 to TRBJ2-7, with D unresolved. CDR1 is MNHNY, CDR2 SVGAGI, per germline (reference sequence). This CDR3 has 12 amino acids. Deletions cut 2 bases from V and 5 bases from J, with 7 bases between. DNA of the CDR3: TGTGCCAGCAGTTACGTTGGAAACGAGCAGTACGTC. It codes for CASSYVGNEQYV.

This clonotype was counted ten times or more. The chain carries TRBV7-2 and TRBJ2-5; a possible D gene is TRBD2 (5 bases). The CDR3 sequence is 12 residues long. Trimming stripped 5 bases from V and 4 bases from J, with 8 bases between. Germline V gives CDR1 SGHTA, CDR2 FQGNSA. The CDR3 loop is CASSLEAETQYF. Here the CDR3 DNA reads TGTGCCAGCAGCCTGGAGGCAGAGACCCAGTACTTC.

This clonotype was found many times. The chain links TRBV7-2 to TRBJ2-5; D is undetermined. The CDR3 totals 15 residues. V shed 0 bases and J shed 5 bases, with 13 bases lying between them. Germline CDR1 SGHTA, CDR2 FQGNSA. This CDR3 reads CASSLARFTGETQYF. For the CDR3, the DNA is TGTGCCAGCAGCTTAGCCCGATTTACCGGGGAGACCCAGTACTTC. The variable domain in full, with the rest retrieved from reference TRBV7-2 and TRBJ2-5, is GAGVSQSPSNKVTEKGKDVELRCDPISGHTALYWYRQSLGQGLEFLIYFQGNSAPDKSGLPSDRFSAERTGGSVSTLTIQRTQQEDSAVYLCASSLARFTGETQYFGPGTRLLVL.

This clonotype showed up many times. The chain links TRBV4-1 to TRBJ2-5, with D hard to call. The germline gives CDR1 MGHRA, CDR2 YSYEKL. V lost 0 bases and J 2 bases, leaving 13 bases between the germline ends. The CDR3 sequence is 16 residues long. The CDR3 loop is CASSQDRVKGQETQYF. As DNA, the CDR3 is TGCGCCAGCAGCCAAGATAGGGTTAAGGGACAAGAGACCCAGTACTTC.

This clonotype was observed at least ten times. This chain uses TRBV7-2 with TRBJ1-5; 9 bases agree with TRBD1. CDR1 is SGHTA and CDR2 is FQGNSA in the germline V gene. This CDR3 is built from 16 residues. V was pared by 5 bases and J by 2 bases, with 7 bases of the junction left unmatched. CDR3 coding DNA: TGTGCCAGCAGCACCGGGACAGGGTACGGCAATCAGCCCCAGCATTTT. It encodes CASSTGTGYGNQPQHF.

This clonotype has a handful of counts. V and J are TRBV20-1 and TRBJ2-1; the D gene is possibly TRBD2 (6 bases). This CDR3 is built from 16 residues. Germline CDR1 reads DFQATT; CDR2 reads SNEGSKA (reference sequence). V gave up 5 bases and J gave up 3 bases, with 20 bases separating them. The CDR3 region is CSALSREAGFYNEQFF. In nucleotides, the CDR3 is TGCAGTGCTCTATCCAGGGAGGCGGGATTCTACAATGAGCAGTTCTTC.

In its sample, this clonotype was seen many times. V and J are TRBV10-3 and TRBJ2-5; the D is unclear. The CDR3 runs 12 residues. In germline, CDR1 is ENHRY, CDR2 SYGVKD. The V end lost 9 bases, the J end lost 2 bases, and 10 bases lay between the germline ends. The CDR3 loop reads CAIARQQETQYF. The CDR3 nucleotides are TGTGCCATTGCTAGGCAGCAAGAGACCCAGTACTTC.

This clonotype was seen many times. V gene TRBV12-3 or TRBV12-4 combines with J gene TRBJ2-2, with D uncertain. This CDR3 comprises 14 residues. The ends were cut back, 6 bases at V and 2 bases at J, with 10 bases in the middle. In nucleotides, the CDR3 is TGTGCCAGCAGAAATAACAGAAACACCGGGGAGCTGTTTTTT. As protein: CASRNNRNTGELFF.

There are many counts of this clonotype. The chain uses TRBV28 and TRBJ2-7, with 7 bases identical to TRBD2. Per the germline V gene, CDR1 is MDHEN and CDR2 is SYDVKM. With V trimmed by 7 bases and J by 0 bases, 3 bases remained unmatched. The CDR3 runs 13 residues. The CDR3 DNA is TGTGCCAGCACCGGGGGGAGCTCCTACGAGCAGTACGTC. Translating gives CASTGGSSYEQYV.

This clonotype was counted ten times or more. The chain joins TRBV7-2 to TRBJ1-2; TRBD1 might be the D (5 bases). The germline gives CDR1 SGHTA, CDR2 FQGNSA. The CDR3 is 13 amino acids. The V gene lost 3 bases and the J gene lost 7 bases, with 12 bases spanning the gap. The CDR3 sequence: CASSLVRETGYTF. CDR3 nucleotides: TGTGCCAGCAGCTTGGTCAGGGAAACTGGCTACACCTTC.

This clonotype appeared many times. The genes are TRBV7-2 and TRBJ2-7; the match to TRBD1 covers 7 bases. Germline CDR1 SGHTA, CDR2 FQGNSA. The V and J ends lost 5 bases and 2 bases, in that order; junction bases with no gene match: 6. This CDR3 spans 14 amino acids. CDR3 region: CASSIEQGPYEQYV. CDR3 DNA sequence: TGTGCCAGCAGCATAGAACAGGGGCCCTACGAGCAGTACGTC.

This clonotype was seen ten or more times. The chain joins TRBV28 to TRBJ1-5, with D possibly TRBD1 on 5 matching bases. The length of the CDR3 is 16 residues. Trimming cost V 3 bases and J 5 bases, with 17 bases left between them. CDR1 and CDR2 from the germline V gene are MDHEN and SYDVKM. The CDR3 coding sequence is TGTGCCAGCAGTTTCTCGTCCGGGGCTAGGTATCAGCCCCAGCATTTT. It is translated as CASSFSSGARYQPQHF.

The chain links TRBV20-1 to TRBJ2-4; tentatively, D is TRBD2 (5 bases). CDR1 DFQATT and CDR2 SNEGSKA come from the germline V gene (reference sequence). The CDR3 contains 16 residues. V was pared by 6 bases and J by 0 bases, with 18 bases between. In DNA, the CDR3 is TGCAGTGCATTCGGGGAGCTCCTTTTAGCCAAAAACATTCAGTACTTC. This encodes CSAFGELLLAKNIQYF.

In its sample, this clonotype was seen many times. J is TRBJ2-2 and V is TRBV7-9, with D perhaps matching TRBD1 (6 bases). V was shortened by 6 bases and J by 7 bases, with 12 bases between the two germline ends. The germline CDR1 and CDR2 sequences are SEHNR and FQNEAQ (reference sequence). CDR3 length equals 13 residues. CDR3 amino acids: CASSNQGSGELFF. The CDR3 nucleotides read TGTGCCAGCAGTAACCAGGGGAGCGGGGAGCTGTTTTTT.